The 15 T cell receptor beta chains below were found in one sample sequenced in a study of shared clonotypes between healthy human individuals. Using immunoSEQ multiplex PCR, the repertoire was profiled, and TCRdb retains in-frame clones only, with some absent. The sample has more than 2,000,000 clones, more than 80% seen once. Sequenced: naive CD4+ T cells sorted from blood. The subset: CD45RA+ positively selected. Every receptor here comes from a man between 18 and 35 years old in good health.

The CDR3 sequence is CASSARQGGSSSYNEQFF. In DNA form, the CDR3 reads TGTGCCAGCAGCGCAAGACAGGGGGGGTCGAGCTCCTACAATGAGCAGTTCTTC. The rearrangement joins TRBV9 to TRBJ2-1; TRBD1 aligns across 9 bases. J lost 0 bases, V lost 3 bases, and 10 bases had no gene match. This CDR3 is 18 amino acids long. CDR1 and CDR2 from the germline V gene are SGDLS and YYNGEE.

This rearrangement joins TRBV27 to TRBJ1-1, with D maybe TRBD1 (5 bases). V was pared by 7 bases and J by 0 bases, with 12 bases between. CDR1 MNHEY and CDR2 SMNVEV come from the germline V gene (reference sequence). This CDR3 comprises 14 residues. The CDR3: CASNVLGVNTEAFF. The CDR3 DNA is TGTGCCAGCAATGTCCTGGGGGTGAACACTGAAGCTTTCTTT.

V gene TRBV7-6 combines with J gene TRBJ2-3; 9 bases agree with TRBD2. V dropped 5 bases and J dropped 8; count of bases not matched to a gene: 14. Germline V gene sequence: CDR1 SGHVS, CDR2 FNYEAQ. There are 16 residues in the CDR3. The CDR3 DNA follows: TGTGCCAGCAGCCCAGGGATGGGGCGGGGGGGCCTTACGCAGTATTTT. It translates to CASSPGMGRGGLTQYF.

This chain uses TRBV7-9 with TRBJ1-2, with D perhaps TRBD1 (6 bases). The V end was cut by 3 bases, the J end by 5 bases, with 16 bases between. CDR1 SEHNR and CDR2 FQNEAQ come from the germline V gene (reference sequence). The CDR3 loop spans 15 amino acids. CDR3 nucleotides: TGTGCCAGCAGCTTGGCATGGGACACGGAATATGGCTACACCTTC. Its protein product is CASSLAWDTEYGYTF.

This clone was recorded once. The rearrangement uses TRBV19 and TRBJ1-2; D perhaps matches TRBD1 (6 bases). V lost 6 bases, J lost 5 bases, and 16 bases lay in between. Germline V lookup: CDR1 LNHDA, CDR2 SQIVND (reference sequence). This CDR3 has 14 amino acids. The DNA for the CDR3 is TGTGCCAGTAGCGCAGGGGCCCCCCTTTATGGCTACACCTTC. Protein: CASSAGAPLYGYTF.

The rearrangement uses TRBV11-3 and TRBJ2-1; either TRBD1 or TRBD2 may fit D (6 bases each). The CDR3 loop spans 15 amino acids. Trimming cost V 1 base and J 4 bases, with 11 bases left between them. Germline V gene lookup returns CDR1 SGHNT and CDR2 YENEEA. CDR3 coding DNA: TGTGCCAGCAGCTTAGCGGGGGCCTTATACAATGAGCAGTTCTTC. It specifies CASSLAGALYNEQFF.

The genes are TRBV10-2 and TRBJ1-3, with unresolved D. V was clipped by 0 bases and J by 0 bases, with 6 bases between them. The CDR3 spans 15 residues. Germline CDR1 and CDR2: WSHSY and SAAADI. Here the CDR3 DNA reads TGCGCCAGCAGTGAGTCCCGGGGCTCTGGAAACACCATATATTTT. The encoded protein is CASSESRGSGNTIYF.

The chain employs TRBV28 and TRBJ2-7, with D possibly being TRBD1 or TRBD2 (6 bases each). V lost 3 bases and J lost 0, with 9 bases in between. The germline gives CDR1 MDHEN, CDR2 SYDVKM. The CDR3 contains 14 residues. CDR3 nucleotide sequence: TGTGCCAGCAGTTTTTCGGGGGCCTCCTACGAGCAGTACTTC. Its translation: CASSFSGASYEQYF.

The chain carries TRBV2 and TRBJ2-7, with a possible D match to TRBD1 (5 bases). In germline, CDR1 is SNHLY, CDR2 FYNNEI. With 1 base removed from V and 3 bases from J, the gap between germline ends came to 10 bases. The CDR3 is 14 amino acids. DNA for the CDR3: TGTGCCAGCAGTGAAGGGCAGGGTCTCTACGAGCAGTACTTC. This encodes CASSEGQGLYEQYF.

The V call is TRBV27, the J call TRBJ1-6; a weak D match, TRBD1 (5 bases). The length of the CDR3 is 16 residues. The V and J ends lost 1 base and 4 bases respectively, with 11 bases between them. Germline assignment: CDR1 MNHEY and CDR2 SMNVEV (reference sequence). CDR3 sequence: CASSLYSGEYNSPLHF. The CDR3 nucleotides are TGTGCCAGCAGTTTATATTCGGGGGAATATAATTCACCCCTCCACTTT.

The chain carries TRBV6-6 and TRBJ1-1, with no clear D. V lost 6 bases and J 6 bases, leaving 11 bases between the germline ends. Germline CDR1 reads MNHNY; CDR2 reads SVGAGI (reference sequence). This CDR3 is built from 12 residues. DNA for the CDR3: TGTGCCAGCAGCAAGGGAAACCCTGAAGCTTTCTTT. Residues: CASSKGNPEAFF.

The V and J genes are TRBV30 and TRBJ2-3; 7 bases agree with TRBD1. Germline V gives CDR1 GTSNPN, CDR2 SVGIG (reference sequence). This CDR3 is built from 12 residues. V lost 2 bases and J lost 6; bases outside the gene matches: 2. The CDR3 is CAWSRGRDTQYF. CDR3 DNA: TGTGCCTGGAGTAGGGGGCGTGATACGCAGTATTTT.

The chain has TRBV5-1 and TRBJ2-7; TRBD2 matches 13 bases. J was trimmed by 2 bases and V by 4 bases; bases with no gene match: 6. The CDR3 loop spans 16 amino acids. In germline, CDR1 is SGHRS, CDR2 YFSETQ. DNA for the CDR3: TGCGCCAGCAGCCGGGGACTAGCGGGGTCAACCTACGAGCAGTACTTC. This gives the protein CASSRGLAGSTYEQYF.

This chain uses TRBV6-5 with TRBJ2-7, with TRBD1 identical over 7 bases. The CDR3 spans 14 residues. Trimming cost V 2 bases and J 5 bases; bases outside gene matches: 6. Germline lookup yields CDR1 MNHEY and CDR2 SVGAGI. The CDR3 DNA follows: TGTGCCAGCAGTTACCAAGGGGGCGGCAACGAGCAGTACTTC. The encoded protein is CASSYQGGGNEQYF.

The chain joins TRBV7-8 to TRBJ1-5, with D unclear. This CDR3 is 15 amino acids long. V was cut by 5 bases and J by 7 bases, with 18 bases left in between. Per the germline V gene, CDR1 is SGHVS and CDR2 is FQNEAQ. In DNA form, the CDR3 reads TGTGCCAGCAGCCAGGTGGAGGGTGGCGGACAGCCCCAGCATTTT. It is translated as CASSQVEGGGQPQHF.